This T cell receptor beta chain was captured in a study of T cell responses to AZD1222 COVID-19 vaccine (dated by TCRdb to the early 2020s). Regarding the complete study: AZD1222 recipients given second doses at about 4 weeks or at about 12 weeks were pooled, since spike-specific TCR depth and breadth were not found to differ between the two schedules. A total of around 240 trial participants underwent TCR sequencing, of whom roughly 210 had received two doses of AZD1222 and some 25 had received two doses of the MenACWY control vaccine. Enrollment into the trials was organized by age into subgroups of 18-55, 56-69 and 70-plus years, and those subgroups contained approximately 150, 30 and 60 TCR-sequenced participants, respectively. The full study reports these points: Most participants were white British and females outnumbered males, and the authors suggested that clonal diversity may have been underestimated. Spike-specific TCR breadth and depth rose significantly after two AZD1222 doses compared with day 0 and with MenACWY recipients. Reportedly, close to half of the unique spike-specific TCRs recognized epitopes lying outside the regions that are mutated in the B.1.351 and B.1.1.7 variants. Only a handful of AZD1222 recipients were SARS-CoV-2 seropositive at baseline, limiting conclusions about previously exposed vaccinees. No day 14 peak-response samples were available, so repertoires were characterized only after the peak T cell response. Vaccine-associated CD4 TCRs spanned the whole spike protein, with dominant responses in regions 160-218 and 743-854. In the small 56-69-year group, the increase in depth fell short of significance, most likely because of low power.

The CDR3 regions of human TCRbeta chains were analyzed by immunosequencing. The authors' pipeline ran thus. TCRs in the repertoires were compared against a reference library of SARS-CoV-2-specific TCRs that had been generated with the MIRA antigen-specificity platform. Breadth meant the fraction of unique TCRs that were SARS-CoV-2-associated, whereas depth meant the fraction of total T cells that were SARS-CoV-2-associated. Using the MIRA data, each spike-specific TCR was assigned both to the spike region to which the TCR was reactive and to a CD4 or CD8 class. Log10-transformed breadth and depth values were compared by one-way ANOVA with Sidak's multiple comparisons tests. TCRdb re-hosts the immuneACCESS table, in-frame sequences only. Its copies lack some clones; in the studies checked, an unresolved V gene accounts for under half of them, and the cause for the rest is not known. The V and J calls and clone size are taken from that table; D and trimming were inferred from the DNA. This sample comprises some 120,000 clones, over 85% of them detected only once. The ten most abundant clones make up around 3.1% of the sample.

From the cysteine through the phenylalanine, the CDR3 covers 15 amino acids. The kept DNA is CDR3 alone, 45 bases in frame from the first base. V was cut back by 2 bases and J by 6 bases, leaving a gap of 17 bases between them. CDR1 and CDR2 are read off the germline V gene as SGHTS and YDEGEE. As for this clone: What this receptor recognizes is not known. No base quality information exists; no much larger clone differs at one position.

Reading the label with the study, this specimen's time point is: baseline before first vaccination. The vaccinee samples were drawn from two UK trials, COV001 and COV002, one of which was a single-blind randomized controlled phase 2/3 trial testing AZD1222 (ChAdOx1 nCoV-19) in healthy adults. Trial participant PBMC samples were collected at day 0 and day 28 after the second dose for TCRbeta chain sequencing. Recombination connected TRBV5-8 to TRBJ1-1; D gene: possibly TRBD1, on 6 matching bases. This TCR came from an adult in good health. The sequencing here drew on peripheral blood, taken on day 0 of AZD1222 vaccination. The DNA is TGTGCCAGCAGCTTCAGCACAGGGAGAGGCGCTGAAGCTTTCTTT. Its product reads: CASSFSTGRGAEAFF.